Listed here are 14 T cell receptor beta chains from one sample, sequenced in a study of blood T cell repertoires in COVID-19. Only in-frame clones appear in the TCRdb table, and some are missing; sequencing was by immunoSEQ multiplex PCR. The profile shows some 150,000 clones, roughly 84% of them singletons. Sequenced: peripheral blood. Receptors originate from a human donor with acute or convalescent COVID-19. The donor label of this sample is uncertain.

At least ten counts were recorded for this clone. The chain uses TRBV28 and TRBJ1-6; no clear D gene. Germline loops: CDR1 MDHEN, CDR2 SYDVKM. This CDR3 spans 15 amino acids. V lost 6 bases to trimming and J lost 3 bases, with 12 bases between them. CDR3: CASSGWEDYNSPLHF. CDR3 nucleotides: TGTGCCAGCAGCGGGTGGGAGGACTATAATTCACCCCTCCACTTT.

The chain couples TRBV29-1 to TRBJ1-1; no definite D call. This CDR3 spans 13 amino acids. Germline CDR1 reads SQVTM; CDR2 reads ANQGSEA. Between the trimmed V and J ends, which lost 4 bases and 3 bases, there was a span of 12 bases. For the CDR3, the DNA is TGCAGCGTTGGCCCTGCCCGGGACACTGAAGCTTTCTTT. It specifies CSVGPARDTEAFF.

The chain joins TRBV7-3 to TRBJ2-1, with 9 nucleotides matching TRBD2. J was trimmed by 6 bases and V by 1 base; bases with no gene match: 4. CDR1 and CDR2 (germline): SGHTA, FQGTGA. The CDR3 extends over 15 amino acids. The CDR3 loop reads CASSLKAGGLNEQFF. As DNA, the CDR3 is TGTGCCAGCAGCTTAAAAGCGGGGGGACTCAATGAGCAGTTCTTC.

This rearrangement joins TRBV4-1 to TRBJ2-1; tentative D call: TRBD1 (6 bases). This CDR3 has 16 residues. V lost 4 bases, J lost 5 bases, and 18 bases lay in between. Germline V gene data show CDR1 as MGHRA and CDR2 as YSYEKL. The CDR3 here is CASSPLGALGHNEQFF. The DNA of the CDR3 is TGCGCCAGCAGCCCCCTGGGGGCCCTCGGTCACAATGAGCAGTTCTTC.

The chain combines TRBV6-5 with TRBJ2-3; perhaps TRBD1 as D (6 bases). The CDR3 is 13 residues long. V shed 6 bases and J shed 1 base, with 8 bases lying between them. Looked up from germline, CDR1 is MNHEY and CDR2 is SVGAGI. CDR3 region: CASSKGGTDTQYF. Written as DNA, the CDR3 is TGTGCCAGCAGCAAGGGGGGCACAGATACGCAGTATTTT.

This rearrangement joins TRBV28 to TRBJ2-1; D might be TRBD2 (6 bases). The CDR3 is 15 residues long. The germline V gene has CDR1 MDHEN and CDR2 SYDVKM. The ends were cut back, 6 bases at V and 9 bases at J, with 21 bases in the middle. The CDR3 nucleotides are TGTGCCAGCAGGCTCGGGACTTCCAAACGTGGTGAGCAGTTCTTC. It translates to CASRLGTSKRGEQFF.

The CDR3 DNA sequence: TGTGCCTGGAGTGGGGGACAGGGAGTTTCTCGGGGGTCCGAGCAGTACTTC. It encodes CAWSGGQGVSRGSEQYF. The chain carries TRBV30 and TRBJ2-7, with 9 nucleotides matching TRBD1. Germline CDR1 is GTSNPN and CDR2 is SVGIG (reference sequence). CDR3 length equals 17 residues. With V trimmed by 1 base and J by 6 bases, 16 bases remained unmatched. The variable domain in full, completed from reference TRBV30 and TRBJ2-7, reads SQTIHQWPATLVQPVGSPLSLECTVEGTSNPNLYWYRQAAGRGLQLLFYSVGIGQISSEVPQNLSASRPQDRQFILSSKKLLLSDSGFYLCAWSGGQGVSRGSEQYFGPGTRLTVT.

The chain is built from TRBV7-9 and TRBJ2-1; TRBD2 matches at 12 bases. CDR1 and CDR2 from the germline V gene are SEHNR and FQNEAQ (reference sequence). With V trimmed by 5 bases and J by 8 bases, 10 bases remained unmatched. This CDR3 spans 16 amino acids. CDR3 region: CASSLRLAGDGYEQFF. The CDR3 DNA reads TGTGCCAGCAGCCTCCGACTAGCGGGAGATGGCTATGAGCAGTTCTTC. Drawing the rest from reference TRBV7-9 and TRBJ2-1, the complete variable domain is DTGVSQNPRHKITKRGQNVTFRCDPISEHNRLYWYRQTLGQGPEFLTYFQNEAQLEKSRLLSDRFSAERPKGSFSTLEIQRTEQGDSAMYLCASSLRLAGDGYEQFFGPGTRLTVL.

The rearrangement links TRBV5-1 to TRBJ2-7; the match to TRBD1 covers 7 bases. V lost 4 bases to trimming and J lost 2 bases; unmatched junction nucleotides: 3. The V gene's germline CDR1 is SGHRS and CDR2 YFSETQ. The CDR3 length is 13 residues. The chain's CDR3 is CASSGQGAYEQYF. The CDR3 DNA is TGCGCCAGCAGCGGGCAGGGGGCCTACGAGCAGTACTTC.

The V call is TRBV6-5, the J call TRBJ1-1, with D tentatively TRBD1 (6 bases). The CDR3 is 13 amino acids. Germline loops: CDR1 MNHEY, CDR2 SVGAGI. V shed 5 bases and J shed 9 bases, with 16 bases lying between them. CDR3 in DNA: TGTGCCAGCAGTCCCCGGGACACCGTGAAAGCTTTCTTT. Translated: CASSPRDTVKAFF.

The chain combines TRBV19 with TRBJ2-3; tentatively, D is TRBD1 (5 bases). The CDR3 contains 14 residues. Per the germline V gene, CDR1 is LNHDA and CDR2 is SQIVND (reference sequence). Trimming stripped 6 bases from V and 4 bases from J, with 14 bases between. This CDR3 is CASRGRQGSDTQYF. In nucleotides, the CDR3 is TGTGCCAGTAGGGGCAGGCAGGGTTCAGATACGCAGTATTTT.

The chain has TRBV18 and TRBJ1-2; weak D call: TRBD1 (5 bases). The CDR3 extends over 13 amino acids. Germline V gene sequence: CDR1 KGHSH, CDR2 LQKENI. Between the trimmed V and J ends, which lost 2 bases and 10 bases, there was a span of 14 bases. CDR3 loop: CASSPEATDLYTF. CDR3 nucleotides: TGTGCCAGCTCACCAGAGGCGACAGATCTCTACACCTTC.

The chain recombines TRBV30 with TRBJ1-2; 12 bases line up with TRBD1. The CDR3 length is 14 residues. Germline V gene data show CDR1 as GTSNPN and CDR2 as SVGIG (reference sequence). With V trimmed by 5 bases and J by 4 bases, 5 bases remained unmatched. The CDR3 coding sequence is TGTGCCTGGGGGACAGGGGGCCTGGCCTATGGCTACACCTTC. Translated: CAWGTGGLAYGYTF.

This clone was recorded once. The chain joins TRBV5-1 to TRBJ2-5, with a weak D call TRBD1 (5 bases). From germline, CDR1 is SGHRS and CDR2 YFSETQ. The CDR3 is 15 residues long. The V gene lost 3 bases and the J gene lost 1 base, with 13 bases spanning the gap. The CDR3 region is CASSSTGPFQETQYF. CDR3 coding DNA: TGCGCCAGCAGCTCTACAGGTCCCTTCCAAGAGACCCAGTACTTC.